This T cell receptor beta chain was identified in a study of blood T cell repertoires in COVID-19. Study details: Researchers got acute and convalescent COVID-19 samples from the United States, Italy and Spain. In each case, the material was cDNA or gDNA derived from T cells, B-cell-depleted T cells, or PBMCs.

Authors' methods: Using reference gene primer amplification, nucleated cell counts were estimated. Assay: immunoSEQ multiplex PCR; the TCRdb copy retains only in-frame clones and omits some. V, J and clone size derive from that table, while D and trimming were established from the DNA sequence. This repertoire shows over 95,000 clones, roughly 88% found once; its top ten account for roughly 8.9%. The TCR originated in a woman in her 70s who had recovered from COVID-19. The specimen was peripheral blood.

CDR3 amino acids: CASSLGTSSGSWTYEQYF. CDR3 nucleotide sequence: TGTGCCAGTAGCTTGGGAACCTCTAGCGGGAGTTGGACCTACGAGCAGTACTTC. The rearrangement links TRBV19 to TRBJ2-7, with 10 bases matching TRBD2. CDR3 length: 18 amino acids. The trim removed 6 bases at V and 2 bases at J, leaving 16 bases unmatched. CDR1 and CDR2 (germline): LNHDA, SQIVND (reference sequence).